The 18 T cell receptor beta chains below were found in one sample sequenced in a study of T-cell reconstitution after alpha-beta-depleted transplantation in children. Preparation of the TCRbeta library involved a method that used unique molecular identifiers. Each CDR3 protein is one row after TCRdb ran MiXCR on the PCR reads. This table holds 500,000 to 650,000 distinct CDR3 sequences, 10% to 15% found once. The starting material was PBMCs, mostly from graft donor cells, obtained 360 days after TCRalphabeta/CD19-depleted stem cell transplant. Every receptor here comes from a male patient between 5 and 17 years old who had a stem cell transplant for acute myeloid leukemia, so the T cells may come from the graft donor.

The rearrangement joins TRBV20-1 to TRBJ2-3, with 8 positions matching TRBD2. Losses at the gene ends were 5 bases for V and 0 bases for J; bases not matched to a gene: 7. Germline V gene data show CDR1 as DFQATT and CDR2 as SNEGSKA (reference sequence). The CDR3 has 15 amino acids. The CDR3 bases are TGCAGTGCTGCCTTAGCGGGGCCTAGCACAGATACGCAGTATTTT. This sequence encodes CSAALAGPSTDTQYF.

This clonotype showed up just a few times. This chain connects TRBV20-1 to TRBJ2-3; D possibly uses TRBD1 or TRBD2 (5 bases each). The germline CDR1 and CDR2 sequences are DFQATT and SNEGSKA (reference sequence). The CDR3 runs 15 residues. The V end lost 5 bases, the J end lost 2 bases, and 17 bases lay between the germline ends. CDR3 in DNA: TGCAGTGCTCGGCCTGGGGGTCCCAACACAGATACGCAGTATTTT. Protein: CSARPGGPNTDTQYF.

A few counts support this clonotype. The V gene is TRBV2, the J gene TRBJ2-1; 8 bases map to TRBD1. Germline V gene data show CDR1 as SNHLY and CDR2 as FYNNEI. The CDR3 runs to 15 residues. Trimming at V came to 6 bases and at J to 2 bases, leaving 6 bases not matched to a gene. Here the CDR3 DNA reads TGTGCCAGCAGCGAGACAGGGGTTCCCTACAATGAGCAGTTCTTC. Translation gives CASSETGVPYNEQFF.

In this sample, this clonotype turned up many times. The genes are TRBV27 and TRBJ2-7, with 9 positions matching TRBD2. Germline lookup yields CDR1 MNHEY and CDR2 SMNVEV (reference sequence). The trim removed 5 bases at V and 3 bases at J, leaving 8 bases unmatched. The CDR3 loop spans 15 amino acids. For the CDR3, the DNA is TGTGCCAGCAGTCCGTATAGCGGGAGTATCTACGAGCAGTACTTC. Translated, it gives CASSPYSGSIYEQYF.

This chain joins TRBV12-3 or TRBV12-4 and TRBJ2-2, with D perhaps TRBD1 (6 bases). The CDR3 has 14 residues. V shed 7 bases and J shed 3 bases, with 12 bases lying between them. CDR3: CASTRNRDTGELFF. CDR3 nucleotide sequence: TGTGCCAGCACGAGGAACAGGGACACCGGGGAGCTGTTTTTT.

The J gene is TRBJ2-2, the V gene TRBV7-2; TRBD2 matches 7 bases. Germline V lookup: CDR1 SGHTA, CDR2 FQGNSA. The CDR3 length is 15 residues. The trim removed 3 bases at V and 5 bases at J, leaving 6 bases unmatched. The CDR3 is CASSFTSVRTGELFF. CDR3 DNA sequence: TGTGCCAGCAGCTTTACTAGCGTCAGGACCGGGGAGCTGTTTTTT.

The table lists this clonotype with a few counts. The chain joins TRBV29-1 to TRBJ2-5; D is undetermined. The CDR3 length is 14 residues. The germline V and J ends were trimmed by 7 bases and 5 bases, with 20 bases remaining between them. Germline values: CDR1 SQVTM, CDR2 ANQGSEA. The CDR3 here is CSALTPGVEETQYF. The CDR3 coding sequence is TGCAGCGCTCTGACTCCTGGGGTAGAGGAGACCCAGTACTTC.

In its sample, this clonotype was seen a few times. This rearrangement joins TRBV4-3 to TRBJ2-7, with 8 bases matching TRBD2. The germline gives CDR1 LGHNA, CDR2 YSLEER. Trimming at V came to 0 bases and at J to 3 bases, leaving 4 bases not matched to a gene. There are 15 residues in the CDR3. CDR3 nucleotide sequence: TGCGCCAGCAGCCAAGACCCAGCGGGGGTCTACGAGCAGTACTTC. Residues: CASSQDPAGVYEQYF.

The V gene is TRBV6-2 or TRBV6-3, the J gene TRBJ2-7; the D is unclear. The CDR3 sequence is 11 residues long. Per germline, CDR1 MNHEY and CDR2 SVGEGT. Trimming took 6 bases from V and 7 from J, leaving 10 bases between them. The CDR3 loop reads CASSRLWEQYF. The DNA of the CDR3 is TGTGCCAGCAGCCGACTTTGGGAGCAGTACTTC.

This clonotype was seen ten or more times. This chain connects TRBV7-6 to TRBJ2-7, with 9 bases fitting TRBD1. J lost 7 bases, V lost 1 base, and 8 bases had no gene match. Germline-derived CDR1 and CDR2 are SGHVS and FNYEAQ. This CDR3 has 15 residues. The CDR3 nucleotides are TGTGCCAGCAGCTTAGGGACAGGGGCTGTTGGAGAGCAGTACTTC. Translation gives CASSLGTGAVGEQYF. Full variable domain (remainder filled in from reference TRBV7-6 and TRBJ2-7): GAGVSQSPRYKVTKRGQDVALRCDPISGHVSLYWYRQALGQGPEFLTYFNYEAQQDKSGLPNDRFSAERPEGSISTLTIQRTEQRDSAMYRCASSLGTGAVGEQYFGPGTRLTVT.

This clonotype appeared many times. J is TRBJ2-7 and V is TRBV20-1, with TRBD2 matching 10 bases. The CDR3 length is 15 residues. Germline assignment: CDR1 DFQATT and CDR2 SNEGSKA (reference sequence). Trimming cost V 0 bases and J 3 bases; bases outside gene matches: 5. CDR3 residues: CSARDRLAGGYEQYF. CDR3 bases: TGCAGTGCTAGAGACCGACTAGCGGGTGGCTACGAGCAGTACTTC.

A few counts support this clonotype. CDR3 coding DNA: TGTGCCAGCAGTTTAATTGTTGGGGAGACCCAGTACTTC. It is translated as CASSLIVGETQYF. The J gene is TRBJ2-5, the V gene TRBV12-3 or TRBV12-4; D is undetermined. Trimming pared 2 bases from V and 5 bases from J, leaving 9 bases between. The CDR3 is made up of 13 amino acids.

The V and J genes are TRBV6-2 or TRBV6-3 and TRBJ2-2; D is perhaps TRBD2 (5 bases). Germline loops: CDR1 MNHEY, CDR2 SVGEGT. The CDR3 extends over 13 amino acids. V was pared by 6 bases and J by 6 bases, with 11 bases between. In DNA form, the CDR3 reads TGTGCCAGCAGATTGGGAGTACCCGGGGAGCTGTTTTTT. Translated: CASRLGVPGELFF.

The gene calls are TRBV5-1 and TRBJ1-4; 7 bases line up with TRBD1. CDR1 and CDR2 (germline): SGHRS, YFSETQ. The trim removed 1 base at V and 0 bases at J, leaving 6 bases unmatched. This CDR3 comprises 17 residues. The CDR3 here is CASSLIGTAATNEKLFF. CDR3 nucleotide sequence: TGCGCCAGCAGCTTGATCGGGACAGCTGCAACTAATGAAAAACTGTTTTTT.

This clonotype was observed once. The junction differs from germline at one of its ends, possibly a read error. The chain combines TRBV28 with TRBJ2-3; D possibly corresponds to TRBD2 (5 bases). Germline CDR1 is MDHEN and CDR2 is SYDVKM. The CDR3 is made up of 17 amino acids. The CDR3 spells CVSTLNRWESSTDTQYF. The CDR3 DNA is TGTGTCAGCACCTTGAACCGATGGGAGTCGAGCACAGATACGCAGTATTTT. Using reference TRBV28 and TRBJ2-3 for the parts outside the CDR3, the full variable domain is DVKVTQSSRYLVKRTGEKVFLECVQDMDHENMFWYRQDPGLGLRLIYFSYDVKMKEKGDIPEGYSVSREKKERFSLILESASTNQTSMYLCVSTLNRWESSTDTQYFGPGTRLTVL.

CDR3 residues: CSARTSGRVYEQYF. CDR3 bases: TGCAGTGCTAGAACTAGCGGGAGGGTCTACGAGCAGTACTTC. This rearrangement joins TRBV20-1 to TRBJ2-7; 13 nucleotides match TRBD2. The CDR3 loop spans 14 amino acids. CDR1 is DFQATT and CDR2 is SNEGSKA in the germline V gene (reference sequence). V lost 2 bases and J lost 3; bases outside the gene matches: 1.

This clonotype has a handful of counts. The chain combines TRBV7-3 with TRBJ2-2; D not resolved. Per the germline V gene, CDR1 is SGHTA and CDR2 is FQGTGA. The CDR3 has 15 residues. Trimming stripped 4 bases from V and 0 bases from J, with 9 bases between. CDR3 DNA sequence: TGTGCCAGCAGCTCCACAACACCGAACACCGGGGAGCTGTTTTTT. It yields the protein CASSSTTPNTGELFF.

This clonotype was seen at least ten times. The chain joins TRBV29-1 to TRBJ2-6; 7 nucleotides align to TRBD1. Trimming removed 5 bases from V and 0 bases from J; junction bases left unmatched: 4. The CDR3 has 15 amino acids. Germline CDR1 SQVTM, CDR2 ANQGSEA. The DNA of the CDR3 is TGCAGCGTTCTGACAGGGATCTCTGGGGCCAACGTCCTGACTTTC. This gives the protein CSVLTGISGANVLTF.